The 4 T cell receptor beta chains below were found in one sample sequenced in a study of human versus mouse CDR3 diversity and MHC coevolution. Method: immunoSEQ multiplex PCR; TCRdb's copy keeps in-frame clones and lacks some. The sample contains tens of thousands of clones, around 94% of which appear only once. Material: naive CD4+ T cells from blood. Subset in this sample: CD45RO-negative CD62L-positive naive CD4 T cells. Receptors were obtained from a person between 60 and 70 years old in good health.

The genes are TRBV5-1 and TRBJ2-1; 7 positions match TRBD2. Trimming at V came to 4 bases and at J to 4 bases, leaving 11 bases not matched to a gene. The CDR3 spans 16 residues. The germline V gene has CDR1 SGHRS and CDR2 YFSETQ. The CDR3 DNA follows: TGCGCCAGCAGCCAGGAGACTAGCTTGGGTTACAATGAGCAGTTCTTC. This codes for CASSQETSLGYNEQFF.

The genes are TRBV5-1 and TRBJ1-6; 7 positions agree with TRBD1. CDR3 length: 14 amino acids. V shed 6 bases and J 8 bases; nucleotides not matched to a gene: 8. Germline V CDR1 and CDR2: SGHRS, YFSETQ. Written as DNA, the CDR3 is TGCGCCAGCACGGAGGGGGCACAACATTCACCCCTCCACTTT. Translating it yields CASTEGAQHSPLHF.

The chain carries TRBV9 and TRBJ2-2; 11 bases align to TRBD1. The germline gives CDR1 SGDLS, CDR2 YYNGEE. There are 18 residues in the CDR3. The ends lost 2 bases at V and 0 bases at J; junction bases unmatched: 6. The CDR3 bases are TGTGCCAGCAGCGTCGGGACAGGGGGTTCGGCGAACACCGGGGAGCTGTTTTTT. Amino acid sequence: CASSVGTGGSANTGELFF. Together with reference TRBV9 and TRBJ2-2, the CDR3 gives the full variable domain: DSGVTQTPKHLITATGQRVTLRCSPRSGDLSVYWYQQSLDQGLQFLIQYYNGEERAKGNILERFSAQQFPDLHSELNLSSLELGDSALYFCASSVGTGGSANTGELFFGEGSRLTVL.

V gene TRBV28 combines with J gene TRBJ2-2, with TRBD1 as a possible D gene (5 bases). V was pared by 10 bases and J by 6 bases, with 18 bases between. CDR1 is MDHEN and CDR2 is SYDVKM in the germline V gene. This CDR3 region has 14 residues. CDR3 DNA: TGTGCCACGCATGGGGCTAGTAAGGCCGGGGAGCTGTTTTTT. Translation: CATHGASKAGELFF.